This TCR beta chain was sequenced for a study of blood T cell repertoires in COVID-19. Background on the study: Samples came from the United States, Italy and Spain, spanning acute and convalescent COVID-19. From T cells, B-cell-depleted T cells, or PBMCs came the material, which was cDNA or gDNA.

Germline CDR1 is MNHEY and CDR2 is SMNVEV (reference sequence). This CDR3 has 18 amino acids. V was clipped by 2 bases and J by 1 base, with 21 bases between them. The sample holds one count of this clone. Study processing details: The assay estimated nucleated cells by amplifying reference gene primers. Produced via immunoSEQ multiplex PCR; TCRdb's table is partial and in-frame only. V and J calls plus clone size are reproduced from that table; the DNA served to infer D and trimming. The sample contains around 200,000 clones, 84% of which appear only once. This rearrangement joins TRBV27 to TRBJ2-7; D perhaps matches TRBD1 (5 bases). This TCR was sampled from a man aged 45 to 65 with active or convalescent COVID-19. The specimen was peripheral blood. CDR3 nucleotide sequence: TGTGCCAGCAGTTTAGATGGGCCAGGGCCCTCTAATTCCTACGAGCAGTACTTC. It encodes CASSLDGPGPSNSYEQYF.